The clone carrying this T cell receptor beta chain showed up just a few times. Its antigen is currently unknown. The CDR3 regions of TCR beta were amplified from RNA transcripts. In the first-round RT-PCR of the TCR CDR3, the HTBI primer set was used. MiXCR was run by TCRdb on the multiplex PCR reads, yielding one entry per CDR3 protein. The sample records some 200,000 distinct CDR3 sequences, about a sixth being singletons. This sample stems from a study of T cells in Graves' hyperthyroidism and ophthalmopathy. Broader study findings: Most expanded thyroid clonotypes above 0.001 also appeared in blood.

Trimming left V 8 bases short and J 0 bases short, with 17 bases between. CDR1 and CDR2 (germline): MNHNS, SASEGT. CDR3 length: 16 amino acids. Absence of ophthalmopathy progression within 18 months defined stable Graves' hyperthyroidism. Exclusions: uncontrolled infection, other autoimmune disease, pregnancy, lactation. Every diagnosis used clinical symptoms, serum thyroxine and TRAb, thyroid ultrasound and orbital computed tomography. The V and J genes are TRBV6-1 and TRBJ2-4; perhaps TRBD1 as D (6 bases). This receptor was taken from a man aged 50 or older with Graves' hyperthyroidism. Sequenced: blood. CDR3 sequence: CASGDTTILAKNIQYF. The CDR3 DNA follows: TGTGCCAGCGGGGACACCACAATATTAGCCAAAAACATTCAGTACTTC.